The 17 T cell receptor beta chains below come from one sample, sequenced in a study of T-cell memory formation after mild COVID-19. Via MiXCR, TCRdb re-called the 5' RACE reads, giving one row per CDR3 protein. The repertoire holds 350,000 or so distinct CDR3 sequences, with less than 25% as singletons. Sequencing input: PBMCs or a T cell subset sorted from them (not recorded which). The receptors come from a man in his late teens or twenties who had mild COVID-19 (a few samples of this study predate the infection). Cell type and time point are not known.

This clonotype was detected a few times. V and J are TRBV5-1 and TRBJ2-1; no definite D call. Germline lookup yields CDR1 SGHRS and CDR2 YFSETQ. The CDR3 runs 13 residues. The V end lost 0 bases, the J end lost 5 bases, and 6 bases lay between the germline ends. For the CDR3, the DNA is TGCGCCAGCAGCTTGGGTTTCGACAATGAGCAGTTCTTC. It codes for CASSLGFDNEQFF. The full variable domain, completed using reference TRBV5-1 and TRBJ2-1, is KAGVTQTPRYLIKTRGQQVTLSCSPISGHRSVSWYQQTPGQGLQFLFEYFSETQRNKGNFPGRFSGRQFSNSRSEMNVSTLELGDSALYLCASSLGFDNEQFFGPGTRLTVL.

The V call is TRBV4-3, the J call TRBJ2-6; 7 bases line up with TRBD1. V was pared by 5 bases and J by 0 bases, with 7 bases of the junction left unmatched. CDR3 length equals 17 residues. The germline CDR1 and CDR2 sequences are LGHNA and YSLEER. The CDR3, as DNA: TGCGCCAGCAGCAGCCGACAGGGCGGCTCTGGGGCCAACGTCCTGACTTTC. Translating gives CASSSRQGGSGANVLTF.

This clonotype turned up a few times. This chain uses TRBV4-1 with TRBJ2-1; 10 positions agree with TRBD2. Germline V gene lookup returns CDR1 MGHRA and CDR2 YSYEKL. This CDR3 region has 14 residues. V was pared by 3 bases and J by 6 bases, with 2 bases of the junction left unmatched. The CDR3 nucleotides are TGCGCCAGCAGCCAGCGGACTAGCGGCAATGAGCAGTTCTTC. Translation gives CASSQRTSGNEQFF.

This chain joins TRBV7-3 and TRBJ2-3; 9 positions match TRBD2. Germline CDR1 is SGHTA and CDR2 is FQGTGA. The CDR3 length is 16 residues. Losses at the gene ends were 4 bases for V and 1 base for J; bases not matched to a gene: 6. In DNA, the CDR3 is TGTGCCAGCAGCTCGCTGACTAGCGGTCGCACAGATACGCAGTATTTT. Protein product: CASSSLTSGRTDTQYF.

V gene TRBV11-2 combines with J gene TRBJ1-2; D is perhaps TRBD1 (5 bases). The V end was cut by 4 bases, the J end by 7 bases, with 13 bases between. There are 13 residues in the CDR3. CDR1 and CDR2 (germline): SGHAT, FQNNGV. CDR3 sequence: CASSSSGASGYTF. The CDR3 DNA follows: TGTGCCAGCAGCTCGTCCGGGGCGAGTGGCTACACCTTC.

The sample holds a few counts of this clonotype. The J gene is TRBJ1-2, the V gene TRBV4-1, with 10 bases lining up with TRBD1. The CDR3 consists of 16 residues. In germline, CDR1 is MGHRA, CDR2 YSYEKL. V lost 1 base, J lost 8 bases, and 10 bases stayed unmatched. The CDR3 sequence is CASSQVGRDRGEGYTF. CDR3 DNA: TGCGCCAGCAGCCAAGTTGGTCGGGACAGGGGCGAGGGCTACACCTTC.

This chain links TRBV7-6 with TRBJ2-1; 13 bases agree with TRBD2. The junction had 4 bases not matched to a gene; V was cut back by 4 bases and J by 7 bases. Germline CDR1 SGHVS, CDR2 FNYEAQ. The CDR3 is made up of 15 amino acids. The CDR3 loop is CASSWTSGGTNEQFF. As DNA, the CDR3 is TGTGCCAGCAGCTGGACTAGCGGGGGAACAAATGAGCAGTTCTTC. The whole variable domain, remainder taken from reference TRBV7-6 and TRBJ2-1, is GAGVSQSPRYKVTKRGQDVALRCDPISGHVSLYWYRQALGQGPEFLTYFNYEAQQDKSGLPNDRFSAERPEGSISTLTIQRTEQRDSAMYRCASSWTSGGTNEQFFGPGTRLTVL.

For the CDR3, the DNA is TGTGCCAGCAGCCCTCTGGGACAGGGGGTCACAGATACGCAGTATTTT. This encodes CASSPLGQGVTDTQYF. The V and J genes are TRBV12-3 or TRBV12-4 and TRBJ2-3; 11 nucleotides line up with TRBD1. The CDR3 is 16 residues long. V gave up 6 bases and J gave up 2 bases; unmatched junction bases: 7.

The chain recombines TRBV7-6 with TRBJ2-5, with D unclear. V lost 8 bases and J lost 2, with 12 bases in between. The CDR3 consists of 13 residues. Per the germline V gene, CDR1 is SGHVS and CDR2 is FNYEAQ. This CDR3 reads CASAIGPQETQYF. CDR3 coding DNA: TGTGCCAGCGCAATTGGGCCGCAAGAGACCCAGTACTTC.

This clonotype was detected only a few times. The J gene is TRBJ2-5, the V gene TRBV7-2; D not resolved. This CDR3 is 15 amino acids long. CDR1 SGHTA and CDR2 FQGNSA come from the germline V gene. V was shortened by 2 bases and J by 1 base, with 11 bases between the two germline ends. The CDR3 DNA is TGTGCCAGCAGCTTATACAGTAGACCCCAAGAGACCCAGTACTTC. Translation: CASSLYSRPQETQYF.

The chain recombines TRBV7-9 with TRBJ1-1; maybe TRBD1 (6 bases). Trimming left V 4 bases short and J 0 bases short, with 12 bases between. Germline V gives CDR1 SEHNR, CDR2 FQNEAQ (reference sequence). This CDR3 has 15 amino acids. The chain's CDR3 is CASSSQGIMNTEAFF. CDR3 DNA: TGTGCCAGCAGCTCACAGGGCATTATGAACACTGAAGCTTTCTTT. The full variable domain, completed using reference TRBV7-9 and TRBJ1-1, is DTGVSQNPRHKITKRGQNVTFRCDPISEHNRLYWYRQTLGQGPEFLTYFQNEAQLEKSRLLSDRFSAERPKGSFSTLEIQRTEQGDSAMYLCASSSQGIMNTEAFFGQGTRLTVV.

The chain uses TRBV7-8 and TRBJ1-1, with 8 bases fitting TRBD1. The CDR3 spans 14 residues. V shed 5 bases, J shed 11 bases, and the junction held 13 bases outside the gene matches. The germline V gene has CDR1 SGHVS and CDR2 FQNEAQ. The CDR3 DNA follows: TGTGCCAGCAGCCCCCTCCGGGACAGGAGTGGGGCTTTCTTT. Translated, it gives CASSPLRDRSGAFF. Full variable domain (missing parts from reference TRBV7-8 and TRBJ1-1): GAGVSQSPRYKVAKRGQDVALRCDPISGHVSLFWYQQALGQGPEFLTYFQNEAQLDKSGLPSDRFFAERPEGSVSTLKIQRTQQEDSAVYLCASSPLRDRSGAFFGQGTRLTVV.

This clonotype was seen repeatedly, ten times or more. The V gene is TRBV5-1, the J gene TRBJ2-3; D unclear. Trimming took off 5 bases at V and 4 bases at J, with 8 bases between the two ends. This CDR3 is 12 amino acids long. Germline V gene data show CDR1 as SGHRS and CDR2 as YFSETQ. The CDR3 sequence: CASRGGPDTQYF. For the CDR3, the DNA is TGCGCCAGCAGGGGTGGGCCAGATACGCAGTATTTT.

There are many counts of this clonotype. The chain has TRBV14 and TRBJ1-4; TRBD1 might be the D (5 bases). The germline V gene encodes CDR1 SGHDN and CDR2 FVKESK. The V and J ends lost 4 bases and 10 bases respectively, with 13 bases between them. This CDR3 spans 13 amino acids. CDR3 DNA sequence: TGTGCCAGCAGCCCGACAGTTACCGGAAAACTGTTTTTT. Translated: CASSPTVTGKLFF. The full variable domain, its missing parts supplied by reference TRBV14 and TRBJ1-4, is EAGVTQFPSHSVIEKGQTVTLRCDPISGHDNLYWYRRVMGKEIKFLLHFVKESKQDESGMPNNRFLAERTGGTYSTLKVQPAELEDSGVYFCASSPTVTGKLFFGSGTQLSVL.

This clonotype has only a few counts. This chain connects TRBV4-1 to TRBJ1-4; 8 nucleotides match TRBD1. From germline, CDR1 is MGHRA and CDR2 YSYEKL. This CDR3 is 14 amino acids long. V shed 6 bases and J 4 bases; nucleotides not matched to a gene: 4. The chain's CDR3 is CASRLGQVNEKLFF. In DNA, the CDR3 is TGCGCCAGCAGACTGGGACAGGTTAATGAAAAACTGTTTTTT.

This clonotype has just a few counts. The chain couples TRBV6-1 to TRBJ2-5; D unclear. The V and J ends lost 7 bases and 2 bases respectively, with 14 bases between them. CDR1 MNHNS and CDR2 SASEGT come from the germline V gene. This CDR3 has 14 residues. As DNA, the CDR3 is TGTGCCAGCATCCCGCCGGGTTTACAAGAGACCCAGTACTTC. Translation: CASIPPGLQETQYF.

The V call is TRBV4-1, the J call TRBJ1-2; D is perhaps TRBD1 (5 bases). The CDR3 is made up of 14 amino acids. Germline assignment: CDR1 MGHRA and CDR2 YSYEKL. V was trimmed by 5 bases and J by 4 bases, leaving 14 bases between them. The DNA of the CDR3 is TGCGCCAGCAGCACCCAAGACAGCGGCTATGGCTACACCTTC. Amino acid sequence: CASSTQDSGYGYTF.